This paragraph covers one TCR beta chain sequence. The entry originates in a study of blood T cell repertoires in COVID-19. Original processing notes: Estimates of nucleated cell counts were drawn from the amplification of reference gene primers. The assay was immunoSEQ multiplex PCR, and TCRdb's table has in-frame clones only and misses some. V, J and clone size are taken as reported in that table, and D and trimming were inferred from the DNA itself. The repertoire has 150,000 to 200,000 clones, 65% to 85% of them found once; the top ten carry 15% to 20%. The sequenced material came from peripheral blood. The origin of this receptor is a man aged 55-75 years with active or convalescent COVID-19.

The DNA of the CDR3 is TGTGCCAGCAGTTTATATGACAGCTACTATTCAATTCGGGGCTACACCTTC. It translates to CASSLYDSYYSIRGYTF. This sequence joins TRBV28 and TRBJ1-2; TRBD1 might be the D (5 bases). With 1 base removed from V and 8 bases from J, the gap between germline ends came to 23 bases. This CDR3 comprises 17 residues. Germline values: CDR1 MDHEN, CDR2 SYDVKM.